These 11 T cell receptor beta chains came from one sample sequenced in a study of radiation and T cells in renal cell carcinoma. Time point defined: blood 2 weeks post-SBRT. The treatment is: 15 Gy SBRT to primary tumor, nephrectomy 4 weeks later. Clones were read by immunoSEQ multiplex PCR, and TCRdb kept only the in-frame ones, dropping some. The repertoire holds around 130,000 clones, with approximately 80% as singletons. The specimen was blood, collected from a patient whose treatment included radiotherapy and nephrectomy. The source of these receptors is a woman aged 55 to 70 with renal cell carcinoma.

CDR3 coding DNA: TGTGCCAGCTCTCTCACTCGGGGGGGCCCGTGGGATGAGCAGTTCTTC. Protein: CASSLTRGGPWDEQFF. This chain connects TRBV18 to TRBJ2-1, with 8 bases identical to TRBD2. CDR3 length: 16 residues. V dropped 6 bases and J dropped 8; count of bases not matched to a gene: 15. CDR1 and CDR2 (germline): KGHSH, LQKENI.

The gene calls are TRBV9 and TRBJ1-5; 10 bases fit TRBD1. With 2 bases clipped from V and 6 bases from J, the junction kept 2 bases outside the gene matches. CDR1 is SGDLS and CDR2 is YYNGEE in the germline V gene. This CDR3 spans 14 amino acids. The CDR3, as DNA: TGTGCCAGCAGCGTGGGGACAGGGGCTCAGCCCCAGCATTTT. Translating it yields CASSVGTGAQPQHF.

V usage is TRBV29-1 and J usage is TRBJ2-7; tentatively, D is TRBD2 (6 bases). The CDR3 covers 12 residues. Trimming took off 3 bases at V and 5 bases at J, with 11 bases between the two ends. Germline V CDR1 and CDR2: SQVTM, ANQGSEA. DNA of the CDR3: TGCAGCGTTGACACGGGAGACCACGAGCAGTACTTC. This translates into CSVDTGDHEQYF.

The genes are TRBV28 and TRBJ2-7; 7 bases are a match to TRBD1. This CDR3 spans 13 amino acids. Germline V gene lookup returns CDR1 MDHEN and CDR2 SYDVKM. The ends lost 4 bases at V and 4 bases at J; junction bases unmatched: 4. The CDR3 loop is CASSSTGPYEQYF. The CDR3 nucleotides are TGTGCCAGCAGTTCGACAGGGCCTTACGAGCAGTACTTC.

The gene calls are TRBV7-9 and TRBJ1-1; D is uncertain. The CDR3 has 13 amino acids. Germline V CDR1 and CDR2: SEHNR, FQNEAQ (reference sequence). V lost 3 bases, J lost 6 bases, and 11 bases lay in between. Here the CDR3 reads CASSLVNVAEAFF. The CDR3 DNA reads TGTGCCAGCAGCTTGGTGAATGTGGCTGAAGCTTTCTTT.

The rearrangement uses TRBV29-1 and TRBJ2-1; maybe TRBD2 (6 bases). Germline assignment: CDR1 SQVTM and CDR2 ANQGSEA. The CDR3 consists of 14 residues. V was shortened by 4 bases and J by 1 base, with 11 bases between the two germline ends. The DNA for the CDR3 is TGCAGCGTTGGGGACGGGAGTTCCTACAATGAGCAGTTCTTC. Encoded protein: CSVGDGSSYNEQFF.

The chain is built from TRBV6-6 and TRBJ2-1; D could derive from TRBD1 or TRBD2 (5 bases each). The CDR3 has 13 amino acids. Germline CDR1 is MNHNY and CDR2 is SVGAGI (reference sequence). Trimming left V 3 bases short and J 8 bases short, with 11 bases between. The CDR3 region is CASSYPGQYEQFF. The CDR3, as DNA: TGTGCCAGCAGTTATCCGGGGCAGTATGAGCAGTTCTTC.

This chain links TRBV11-2 with TRBJ1-2, with 11 bases lining up with TRBD1. CDR3 length: 14 residues. Germline lookup yields CDR1 SGHAT and CDR2 FQNNGV. V trimming: 5 bases; J trimming: 5 bases; junction bases outside the gene matches: 4. The CDR3 DNA reads TGTGCCAGCAGCCTAGGGACAGGGGGGTATGGCTACACCTTC. Its translation is CASSLGTGGYGYTF. Based on the CDR3 plus reference TRBV11-2 and TRBJ1-2, the full variable domain is EAGVAQSPRYKIIEKRQSVAFWCNPISGHATLYWYQQILGQGPKLLIQFQNNGVVDDSQLPKDRFSAERLKGVDSTLKIQPAKLEDSAVYLCASSLGTGGYGYTFGSGTRLTVV.

There are many counts of this clone. The V and J genes are TRBV7-3 and TRBJ1-1; 9 bases are a match to TRBD1. The CDR3 runs 14 residues. Germline V lookup: CDR1 SGHTA, CDR2 FQGTGA. V gave up 3 bases and J gave up 4 bases; unmatched junction bases: 3. The CDR3: CASSFGQGLTEAFF. CDR3 coding DNA: TGTGCCAGCAGCTTTGGACAGGGGCTCACTGAAGCTTTCTTT.

The chain combines TRBV6-6 with TRBJ2-1; 11 nucleotides line up with TRBD2. Per germline, CDR1 MNHNY and CDR2 SVGAGI (reference sequence). The CDR3 runs 15 residues. J gave up 5 bases and V 2 bases, and 2 bases lay outside the gene matches. CDR3 nucleotide sequence: TGTGCCAGCAGTTACGGGACTAGCGGAAACAATGAGCAGTTCTTC. Amino acids: CASSYGTSGNNEQFF.

The rearrangement joins TRBV7-9 to TRBJ2-7, with 7 bases that match TRBD1. The germline gives CDR1 SEHNR, CDR2 FQNEAQ (reference sequence). The CDR3 sequence is 14 residues long. The J segment lost 8 bases and the V segment lost 6 bases, leaving 13 bases of the junction unmatched. The CDR3 region is CASSDPSDRDKQYF. The CDR3 DNA sequence: TGTGCCAGCAGTGACCCCTCTGACAGGGACAAGCAGTACTTC.